The sequence of this T cell receptor beta chain was determined in a study of OX40 agonist ivuxolimab in advanced cancers. Some background on the complete study: Ivuxolimab, which targeted the costimulatory receptor OX40 (CD134), was an agonistic, fully human IgG2 monoclonal antibody. Intravenous ivuxolimab was administered to patients every 2 weeks at six dose levels: 0.01, 0.1, 0.3, 1.5, 3 and 10 mg/kg. The point of sequencing TCRbeta in the periphery was to test whether ivuxolimab changed TCR sequence diversity and drove clonal T-cell expansion. The paper covers the monotherapy dose-escalation part of the phase I ivuxolimab trial, which included N of about 50 patients. Partial responses were achieved by three dose-escalation patients, of whom one had hepatocellular carcinoma and two had cutaneous melanoma. Among the approximately 54 dose-escalation patients, about 19 had hepatocellular carcinoma, roughly 15 melanoma, 9 renal cell carcinoma and 9 head and neck cancer. Patients were allowed to have had prior anti-PD-1, anti-PD-L1 or anti-CTLA-4 therapy, and 40% of the dose-escalation patients had previously received checkpoint inhibitors. In the dose-escalation cohort, around four fifths of patients were male, and the mean age was around 60 years with a range of about 20 to 80. Summary of the overall study and its limitations: Low levels of normalized T-cell clonal expansion were also seen in some nonresponding patients. At doses from 0.1 to 3.0 mg/kg, clonal expansion was seen in both CD4+ and CD8+ blood T cells between baseline and week 6. After ivuxolimab, expanded clones were on average more numerous among CD8+ T cells than among CD4+ T cells. In the 0.1-3.0 mg/kg groups, partial responders had among the lowest normalized peripheral clonal expansion, particularly in CD8+ T cells. Antigen specificity was not determined for the clonally expanded peripheral T cells.

Genomic DNA was isolated from the sorted cells so that the TCRbeta CDR3 region could be sequenced. TCRbeta CDR3 regions were sequenced using the immunoSEQ Assay. This is the immuneACCESS table as TCRdb keeps it, with only in-frame sequences that have V and J called. A part of the clones is gone; compared with another copy, unresolved V genes explain less than half, and the rest is unexplained. The sample includes about 35,000 clones, with over 60% observed a single time. Of the sample, approximately 20% is held by the ten largest clones. Worth noting for this clone: Its specific antigen is unknown. Base-call qualities are not available, and no considerably larger clone is one nucleotide away.

The trial excluded patients who had a history of autoimmune disease or were on systemic immunosuppression. Peripheral blood for TCR sequencing was drawn from every dose cohort at baseline, at cycle 4 day 1 and at cycle 7 day 1. The samples were drawn from a first-in-human, open-label, multicenter phase I dose-escalation trial of ivuxolimab. Adults with locally advanced or metastatic head and neck squamous cell, hepatocellular, melanoma or renal cell carcinoma were enrolled in the trial. CD4+ and CD8+ T cells were sorted separately from peripheral blood before TCR sequencing. The sequencing used CD4+ or CD8+ T cells sorted from blood, collected in a trial of the OX40 agonist ivuxolimab. The source of this sequence is an adult with an advanced solid tumor such as melanoma, head and neck, liver or kidney cancer.

The nucleotide sequence is given as TGCGCCAGCAGCCTACGGACAGGGGGCCTATATGGCTACACCTTC. This is translated as CASSLRTGGLYGYTF. The sequence joins TRBV5-1 to TRBJ1-2; a stretch of 11 junction bases matches TRBD1. The CDR3 spans 15 residues, from the cysteine through the phenylalanine. The kept DNA is CDR3 alone, 45 bases in frame from the first base. Germline trimming amounts to 4 bases on V and 5 bases on J, with 7 as the count of junction bases outside the gene matches. The CDR1 and CDR2 encoded by the germline V gene are SGHRS and YFSETQ.